The 27 T cell receptor beta chains below come from one sample, sequenced in a study of T-cell memory formation after mild COVID-19. TCRdb recomputed calls from the 5' RACE reads with MiXCR, one row per CDR3 protein. The sample includes a few hundred thousand distinct CDR3 sequences, 8% to 9.5% of them seen just once. Material for sequencing was PBMCs or a T cell subset sorted from them (not recorded which). The receptor set was obtained from a man between 18 and 29 years old who had mild COVID-19 (a few samples of this study predate the infection). Cell type and time point are not known.

This clonotype was observed at least ten times. V is TRBV5-1 and J is TRBJ1-1; D is ambiguous. CDR3 length equals 16 residues. V lost 4 bases and J lost 4, with 20 bases in between. Germline CDR1 and CDR2: SGHRS and YFSETQ. CDR3 nucleotide sequence: TGCGCCAGCAGCCCCGGGCCTTCAGCCTGGGGCACTGAAGCTTTCTTT. Translating it yields CASSPGPSAWGTEAFF. The complete variable domain, with remaining parts taken from reference TRBV5-1 and TRBJ1-1, reads KAGVTQTPRYLIKTRGQQVTLSCSPISGHRSVSWYQQTPGQGLQFLFEYFSETQRNKGNFPGRFSGRQFSNSRSEMNVSTLELGDSALYLCASSPGPSAWGTEAFFGQGTRLTVV.

The chain links TRBV7-6 to TRBJ1-2; maybe TRBD1 (6 bases). The CDR3 is 13 amino acids. V lost 5 bases to trimming and J lost 6 bases, with 13 bases between them. Germline V lookup: CDR1 SGHVS, CDR2 FNYEAQ. The CDR3 spells CASSLSGGDGYTF. DNA of the CDR3: TGTGCCAGCAGCCTGTCGGGGGGCGATGGCTACACCTTC.

This clonotype was counted at least ten times. The chain joins TRBV7-9 to TRBJ1-1, with D hard to call. The germline V gene encodes CDR1 SEHNR and CDR2 FQNEAQ (reference sequence). The CDR3 length is 16 residues. The V end was cut by 0 bases, the J end by 6 bases, with 17 bases between. The CDR3, as DNA: TGTGCCAGCAGCTTAGCGCGCCCGGGTGGGAGGGCTGAAGCTTTCTTT. It translates to CASSLARPGGRAEAFF.

This clonotype was counted between two and nine times. The V gene is TRBV2, the J gene TRBJ2-3; D gene unclear. V lost 4 bases and J lost 4, with 9 bases in between. This CDR3 is 13 amino acids long. CDR1 is SNHLY and CDR2 is FYNNEI in the germline V gene. This CDR3 reads CASSGPLSDTQYF. The CDR3 nucleotides are TGTGCCAGCAGTGGGCCGCTGTCAGATACGCAGTATTTT.

This clonotype was seen a few times. The chain combines TRBV12-3 or TRBV12-4 with TRBJ2-5, with 9 nucleotides matching TRBD2. V dropped 6 bases and J dropped 1; count of bases not matched to a gene: 3. This CDR3 spans 14 amino acids. CDR3 DNA sequence: TGTGCCAGCAGACTAGCGGGTTCCCAAGAGACCCAGTACTTC. This translates into CASRLAGSQETQYF.

V usage is TRBV6-5 and J usage is TRBJ1-5; D remains ambiguous. Trimming took 6 bases from V and 0 from J, leaving 12 bases between them. The length of the CDR3 is 15 residues. In germline, CDR1 is MNHEY, CDR2 SVGAGI. The CDR3 region has the DNA TGTGCCAGCAGCAACGACGGTAATAGCAATCAGCCCCAGCATTTT. Its translation is CASSNDGNSNQPQHF.

The chain carries TRBV10-2 and TRBJ2-1; TRBD2 agrees at 12 bases. With 3 bases clipped from V and 2 bases from J, the junction kept 5 bases outside the gene matches. Per germline, CDR1 WSHSY and CDR2 SAAADI. The CDR3 is made up of 17 amino acids. DNA for the CDR3: TGCGCCAGCAGTGACCCACTAGCGGGGGGCACCTACAATGAGCAGTTCTTC. Protein: CASSDPLAGGTYNEQFF.

V usage is TRBV12-3 or TRBV12-4 and J usage is TRBJ1-2; D is perhaps TRBD1 (5 bases). This CDR3 is 13 amino acids long. V dropped 8 bases and J dropped 7 bases, with 17 bases sitting between them. CDR3 protein: CASGMGVLSGYTF. CDR3 DNA sequence: TGTGCCAGCGGCATGGGGGTGCTTTCTGGCTACACCTTC.

The CDR3 region is CASGSNRELQDEQYV. In DNA form, the CDR3 reads TGTGCTAGTGGTTCTAACAGAGAATTACAGGACGAGCAGTACGTC. This sequence joins TRBV12-5 and TRBJ2-7, with D perhaps TRBD1 (5 bases). From germline, CDR1 is LGHNT and CDR2 FRNRAP. Trimming removed 4 bases at V and 5 bases at J, with 18 bases between. The CDR3 runs to 15 residues.

This clonotype was seen more than once but under ten times. The V call is TRBV4-3, the J call TRBJ1-6; 9 nucleotides match TRBD1. The CDR3 has 15 amino acids. J was trimmed by 9 bases and V by 4 bases; bases with no gene match: 7. Looked up from germline, CDR1 is LGHNA and CDR2 is YSLEER. CDR3 DNA: TGCGCCAGCAGCCGGGTACAGGGGGCTTTTTCACCCCTCCACTTT. Residues: CASSRVQGAFSPLHF.

This clonotype was detected only a few times. The rearrangement joins TRBV6-5 to TRBJ2-7; the D is unclear. CDR3 length: 17 residues. Germline V lookup: CDR1 MNHEY, CDR2 SVGAGI. V lost 4 bases to trimming and J lost 4 bases, with 23 bases between them. DNA of the CDR3: TGTGCCAGCAGTTTTGTTAAGGCCGGTAAGAATTCTTACGAGCAGTACGTC. Residues: CASSFVKAGKNSYEQYV.

This clonotype has more than one count but fewer than ten. The chain employs TRBV4-3 and TRBJ2-5; 13 bases agree with TRBD2. There are 14 residues in the CDR3. V was pared by 5 bases and J by 9 bases, with 6 bases of the junction left unmatched. Germline V lookup: CDR1 LGHNA, CDR2 YSLEER. Here the CDR3 reads CASSKTSGGEAQYF. The CDR3 bases are TGCGCCAGCAGCAAAACTAGCGGGGGGGAGGCCCAGTACTTC.

This clonotype was recorded many times. This sequence joins TRBV5-1 and TRBJ2-1, with D possibly matching TRBD2 (5 bases). Germline CDR1 is SGHRS and CDR2 is YFSETQ. V dropped 0 bases and J dropped 10 bases, with 8 bases sitting between them. The CDR3 extends over 12 amino acids. The CDR3 coding sequence is TGCGCCAGCAGCTTGGTAGCGAGAGAGCAGTTCTTC. Amino acid sequence: CASSLVAREQFF.

This chain uses TRBV12-3 or TRBV12-4 with TRBJ2-3; the D is unclear. The CDR3 is 17 residues long. V was trimmed by 2 bases and J by 2 bases, leaving 17 bases between them. The CDR3 nucleotides are TGTGCCAGCAGTTTATCGGAACACTCATCTAACACAGATACGCAGTATTTT. It specifies CASSLSEHSSNTDTQYF.

This clonotype has ten or more counts. The chain combines TRBV7-6 with TRBJ2-7; 9 positions agree with TRBD2. The CDR3 has 13 residues. In germline, CDR1 is SGHVS, CDR2 FNYEAQ. V lost 4 bases to trimming and J lost 7 bases; unmatched junction nucleotides: 5. CDR3: CASSSSLAGEQYF. The CDR3, as DNA: TGTGCCAGCAGCTCCTCCCTAGCGGGGGAGCAGTACTTC.

V usage is TRBV6-5 and J usage is TRBJ2-3, with TRBD2 matching over 9 bases. Trimming at V came to 2 bases and at J to 2 bases, leaving 11 bases not matched to a gene. The germline V gene encodes CDR1 MNHEY and CDR2 SVGAGI. The CDR3 is 18 amino acids. CDR3 nucleotides: TGTGCCAGCAGTTACGGGATTTTTGGCGGGGGGGTCACAGATACGCAGTATTTT. This encodes CASSYGIFGGGVTDTQYF.

The chain employs TRBV4-1 and TRBJ1-1; no clear D. The CDR3 is 15 amino acids. The V and J ends lost 0 bases and 3 bases respectively, with 11 bases between them. Per the germline V gene, CDR1 is MGHRA and CDR2 is YSYEKL. Here the CDR3 DNA reads TGCGCCAGCAGCCAAGACCCGGGGAGCTACACTGAAGCTTTCTTT. This codes for CASSQDPGSYTEAFF.

This clonotype was counted only a few times. V usage is TRBV6-2 or TRBV6-3 and J usage is TRBJ2-2, with D possibly TRBD2 on 6 matching bases. With 2 bases removed from V and 0 bases from J, the gap between germline ends came to 19 bases. Germline V lookup: CDR1 MNHEY, CDR2 SVGEGT. The CDR3 is made up of 19 amino acids. CDR3 nucleotides: TGTGCCAGCAGTTACCGCCGACTAGTCCCCATTACGAACACCGGGGAGCTGTTTTTT. Translated, it gives CASSYRRLVPITNTGELFF.

This chain uses TRBV11-2 with TRBJ1-1, with no clear D. Between the trimmed V and J ends, which lost 5 bases and 1 base, there was a span of 14 bases. Germline assignment: CDR1 SGHAT and CDR2 FQNNGV. The CDR3 is 15 residues long. The CDR3: CASSPTRTGNTEAFF. CDR3 in DNA: TGTGCCAGCAGCCCCACCCGGACGGGGAACACTGAAGCTTTCTTT.

The chain is built from TRBV20-1 and TRBJ1-2; the match to TRBD1 covers 7 bases. The CDR3 totals 16 residues. Germline CDR1 reads DFQATT; CDR2 reads SNEGSKA (reference sequence). Germline trimming cut 1 base from V and 6 bases from J; bases unmatched to any gene: 14. CDR3 nucleotides: TGCAGTGCTAGAGCTCCCTCGACCGGGACAGCGAATGGCTACACCTTC. It yields the protein CSARAPSTGTANGYTF.

This clonotype appeared a few times. The V gene is TRBV4-1, the J gene TRBJ1-6, with 8 bases that match TRBD1. This CDR3 region has 17 residues. CDR1 and CDR2 (germline): MGHRA, YSYEKL. With 0 bases clipped from V and 9 bases from J, the junction kept 10 bases outside the gene matches. In DNA form, the CDR3 reads TGCGCCAGCAGCCAAGAGCCGGGACAGGCTCTATCTTCACCCCTCCACTTT. As protein: CASSQEPGQALSSPLHF.

This clonotype was seen only a few times. CDR3 loop: CSAAGQTYGYTF. CDR3 nucleotides: TGCAGTGCAGCGGGACAGACCTATGGCTACACCTTC. This chain links TRBV20-1 with TRBJ1-2; 7 nucleotides agree with TRBD1. Trimming cost V 6 bases and J 4 bases; bases outside gene matches: 5. CDR1 and CDR2 (germline): DFQATT, SNEGSKA (reference sequence). The CDR3 totals 12 residues.

This clonotype came up many times. In nucleotides, the CDR3 is TGCGCCAGCAGCTTCGGACAGGGCGAGCAGTACTTC. It yields the protein CASSFGQGEQYF. The genes are TRBV5-1 and TRBJ2-7, with 8 bases fitting TRBD1. With 2 bases clipped from V and 6 bases from J, the junction kept 1 base outside the gene matches. Germline loops: CDR1 SGHRS, CDR2 YFSETQ. CDR3 length equals 12 residues.

V usage is TRBV25-1 and J usage is TRBJ1-1; no reliable D call. V was clipped by 3 bases and J by 5 bases, with 7 bases between them. The CDR3 runs to 12 residues. In germline, CDR1 is MGHDK, CDR2 SYGVNS. The CDR3 loop is CASSDRRTEAFF. The CDR3 DNA follows: TGTGCCAGCAGTGACAGGAGGACTGAAGCTTTCTTT.

In this sample, this clonotype turned up a few times. V usage is TRBV3-1 and J usage is TRBJ1-4; D remains ambiguous. The V end was cut by 2 bases, the J end by 8 bases, with 18 bases between. Germline CDR1 LGHDT, CDR2 YNNKEL (reference sequence). CDR3 length equals 16 residues. In nucleotides, the CDR3 is TGTGCCAGCAGCCAAAGGGCCGACGGACTCAGGGAAAAACTGTTTTTT. It specifies CASSQRADGLREKLFF. Looking up the rest from reference TRBV3-1 and TRBJ1-4 gives the full variable domain: DTAVSQTPKYLVTQMGNDKSIKCEQNLGHDTMYWYKQDSKKFLKIMFSYNNKELIINETVPNRFSPKSPDKAHLNLHINSLELGDSAVYFCASSQRADGLREKLFFGSGTQLSVL.

The rearrangement uses TRBV20-1 and TRBJ2-1; 7 nucleotides agree with TRBD2. V lost 1 base to trimming and J lost 3 bases; unmatched junction nucleotides: 15. The CDR3 totals 18 residues. Germline-derived CDR1 and CDR2 are DFQATT and SNEGSKA (reference sequence). CDR3 DNA: TGCAGTGCTAGAGTACCCCCGAGCGGGGTCCTTTTCTACAATGAGCAGTTCTTC. This sequence encodes CSARVPPSGVLFYNEQFF.

V is TRBV6-5 and J is TRBJ1-6, with 8 bases that match TRBD1. The CDR3 runs 15 residues. Germline assignment: CDR1 MNHEY and CDR2 SVGAGI. V lost 6 bases to trimming and J lost 4 bases; unmatched junction nucleotides: 5. The CDR3 bases are TGTGCCAGCAGACCGACAGGGGATTATAATTCACCCCTCCACTTT. It is translated as CASRPTGDYNSPLHF.